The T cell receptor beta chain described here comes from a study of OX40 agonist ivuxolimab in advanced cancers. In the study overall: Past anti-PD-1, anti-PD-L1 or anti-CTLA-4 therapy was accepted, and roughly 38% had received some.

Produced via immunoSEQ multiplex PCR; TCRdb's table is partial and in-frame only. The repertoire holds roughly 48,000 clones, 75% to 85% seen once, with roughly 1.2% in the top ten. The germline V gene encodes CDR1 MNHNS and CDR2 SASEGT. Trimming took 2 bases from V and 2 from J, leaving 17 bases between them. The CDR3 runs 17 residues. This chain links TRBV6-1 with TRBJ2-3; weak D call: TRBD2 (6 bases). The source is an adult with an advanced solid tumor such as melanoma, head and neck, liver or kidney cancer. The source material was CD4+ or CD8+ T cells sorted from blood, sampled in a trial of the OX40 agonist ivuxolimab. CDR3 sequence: CASSELARGGNTDTQYF. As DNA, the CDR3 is TGTGCCAGCAGTGAATTAGCGAGGGGCGGGAACACAGATACGCAGTATTTT.